Listed below are T cell receptor beta chains from one sample, sequenced in a study of blood T cell repertoires in COVID-19. This table comes from immunoSEQ multiplex PCR, and its TCRdb copy is limited to in-frame clones, with some not included. The sample has around 190,000 clones; 65% to 90% are singletons. Source material: peripheral blood. These receptors were taken from a human donor in a cohort sampled during active COVID-19. The CDR3 runs from the conserved cysteine through the conserved F or W. A D gene is named only where the DNA matches it firmly. Only some rows state a clone size, as once, few, many or a class for expanded clones.

>TRBJ2-7|15|TRBD2|once|TRBV6-5
TGTGCCAGCAGTCGGGGGGGGCAAGGGAGCTACGAGCAGTACTTC
CASSRGGQGSYEQYF
>TRBJ2-5|14|-|-|TRBV27
TGTGCCAGCAGTTTATCGAGGGGGGGGGAGACCCAGTACTTC
CASSLSRGGETQYF
>TRBJ2-3|17|TRBD2|-|TRBV5-1
TGCGCCAGCACCCCCTACGGACTAGCGCCCAACACAGATACGCAGTATTTT
CASTPYGLAPNTDTQYF
>TRBJ1-1|14|-|few|TRBV10-3
TGTGCCATCAGTGAGCGTACAGTGAACACTGAAGCTTTCTTT
CAISERTVNTEAFF
>TRBJ1-1|15|TRBD1|few|TRBV7-2
TGTGCCAGCAGCGAATCACAGGGGGCGTCTACTGAAGCTTTCTTT
CASSESQGASTEAFF
>TRBJ2-1|16|TRBD2|-|TRBV11-1
TGTGCCAGCAGCTTAGCAAGCGGGGGGGCCTACAATGAGCAGTTCTTC
CASSLASGGAYNEQFF
>TRBJ2-5|14|TRBD1|-|TRBV9
TGTGCCAGCAGCGCGGACAGGGGAGGAGAGACCCAGTACTTC
CASSADRGGETQYF
>TRBJ1-2|9|-|-|TRBV30
TGTCCCGCGGAGGGTGGCTACACCTTC
CPAEGGYTF
>TRBJ2-7|13|-|-|TRBV7-2
TGTGCCAGCAGCACCGACAACCGTTCTGAGCAGTACTTC
CASSTDNRSEQYF
>TRBJ2-7|14|TRBD2|-|TRBV28
TGTGCCAGCAGAACTAGCGGATATACCTACGAGCAGTACTTC
CASRTSGYTYEQYF